The 30 T cell receptor beta chains below come from one sample, sequenced in a study of T cell repertoires in cytomegalovirus infection. TCRdb independently ran MiXCR on the reads; one entry per CDR3 protein. The sample yields 60,000 to 75,000 distinct CDR3 sequences, around 30% seen once. Their specific antigens are unknown. Material: CD8+ T cells from cultured PBMCs, obtained from culture after CMV antigen stimulation. These receptors all stem from a human donor in good health (CMV status not recorded). Some clones in this sample may be carry-over from other donors' samples.

Sample share makes this clonotype medium-sized (0.01 to 0.1%). J is TRBJ1-2 and V is TRBV7-2; the match to TRBD1 covers 10 bases. Germline V lookup: CDR1 SGHTA, CDR2 FQGNSA. V lost 5 bases to trimming and J lost 4 bases; unmatched junction nucleotides: 22. The CDR3 length is 20 residues. CDR3 loop: CASSLVRQTGQGFRGYGYTF. For the CDR3, the DNA is TGTGCCAGCAGCCTAGTACGTCAAACGGGACAGGGGTTTCGTGGCTATGGCTACACCTTC.

This clonotype was observed at least ten times. The chain couples TRBV7-8 to TRBJ2-3; D is unresolved. The CDR3 runs 16 residues. Trimming removed 0 bases at V and 1 base at J, with 11 bases between. Per germline, CDR1 SGHVS and CDR2 FQNEAQ. For the CDR3, the DNA is TGTGCCAGCAGCTTAGCAGAAGGGTACGGCACAGATACGCAGTATTTT. Translated, it gives CASSLAEGYGTDTQYF.

This clonotype was counted between two and nine times. The chain couples TRBV7-9 to TRBJ2-7; maybe TRBD2 (5 bases). Germline assignment: CDR1 SEHNR and CDR2 FQNEAQ (reference sequence). V lost 5 bases to trimming and J lost 1 base, with 9 bases between them. The CDR3 has 13 amino acids. CDR3 region: CASSPGVSYEQYF. The CDR3 DNA sequence: TGTGCCAGCAGCCCCGGGGTATCCTACGAGCAGTACTTC.

This chain uses TRBV27 with TRBJ1-1; D might be TRBD1 (6 bases). Trimming took off 10 bases at V and 5 bases at J, with 23 bases between the two ends. The CDR3 has 15 amino acids. Germline CDR1 is MNHEY and CDR2 is SMNVEV (reference sequence). As DNA, the CDR3 is TGTGCCACCATTACGCAGGTCCCAAGGGGGACTGAAGCTTTCTTT. Translation: CATITQVPRGTEAFF.

This clonotype was detected only a few times. V is TRBV11-2 and J is TRBJ2-5, with D possibly TRBD2 on 5 matching bases. The V end was cut by 3 bases, the J end by 9 bases, with 14 bases between. CDR1 and CDR2 from the germline V gene are SGHAT and FQNNGV. There are 13 residues in the CDR3. Written as DNA, the CDR3 is TGTGCCAGCAGCTTCGACCCAACGGAGGCCCAGTACTTC. As protein: CASSFDPTEAQYF. Full variable domain (outside the CDR3, taken from reference TRBV11-2 and TRBJ2-5): EAGVAQSPRYKIIEKRQSVAFWCNPISGHATLYWYQQILGQGPKLLIQFQNNGVVDDSQLPKDRFSAERLKGVDSTLKIQPAKLEDSAVYLCASSFDPTEAQYFGPGTRLLVL.

The chain recombines TRBV28 with TRBJ1-1; TRBD1 aligns across 7 bases. The CDR3 runs to 13 residues. V lost 1 base to trimming and J lost 5 bases; unmatched junction nucleotides: 1. The germline V gene has CDR1 MDHEN and CDR2 SYDVKM. The CDR3 sequence is CASSLYRGTEAFF. Written as DNA, the CDR3 is TGTGCCAGCAGTTTATACAGGGGAACTGAAGCTTTCTTT.

With regard to this clonotype: A read error may produce the germline difference seen at one junction end. The chain joins TRBV7-6 to TRBJ1-3, with unresolved D. The CDR3 consists of 15 residues. CDR1 is SGHVS and CDR2 is FNYEAQ in the germline V gene. CDR3 region: CASSLEASSGNTRYF. The CDR3 coding sequence is TGTGCCAGCAGCTTAGAGGCGAGCTCTGGAAACACCAGATATTTT.

V is TRBV5-4 and J is TRBJ2-1, with D perhaps being TRBD1 or TRBD2 (5 bases each). The CDR3 sequence is 12 residues long. V lost 6 bases, J lost 5 bases, and 9 bases lay in between. Looked up from germline, CDR1 is SGHNT and CDR2 is YYREEE (reference sequence). CDR3 in DNA: TGTGCCAGCATGTTGGGGGACAATGAGCAGTTCTTC. It encodes CASMLGDNEQFF.

The chain carries TRBV3-1 and TRBJ2-1; 8 bases are shared with TRBD2. The CDR3 length is 17 residues. The V and J ends lost 4 bases and 5 bases, in that order; junction bases with no gene match: 13. The germline V gene has CDR1 LGHDT and CDR2 YNNKEL (reference sequence). DNA of the CDR3: TGTGCCAGCAGCCCAGACTTAGCGGGGAGCCGAAACAATGAGCAGTTCTTC. This translates into CASSPDLAGSRNNEQFF.

This clonotype was counted only a few times. The chain has TRBV7-9 and TRBJ2-7; D is possibly TRBD2 (7 bases). The CDR3 loop spans 13 amino acids. The germline gives CDR1 SEHNR, CDR2 FQNEAQ (reference sequence). The V end lost 1 base, the J end lost 4 bases, and 8 bases lay between the germline ends. In DNA, the CDR3 is TGTGCCAGCAGCTTAGAGGGGGGGTACGAGCAGTACTTC. As protein: CASSLEGGYEQYF.

This clonotype was seen more than once but under ten times. This chain connects TRBV28 to TRBJ1-5; D might be TRBD1 (6 bases). Germline V gene sequence: CDR1 MDHEN, CDR2 SYDVKM. Trimming removed 8 bases at V and 5 bases at J, with 19 bases between. The CDR3 sequence is 15 residues long. The CDR3 region is CASYSWGRVDQPQHF. CDR3 DNA sequence: TGTGCCAGCTACAGCTGGGGGCGCGTTGATCAGCCCCAGCATTTT.

This clonotype appeared many times. J is TRBJ1-1 and V is TRBV28; D is uncertain. The CDR3 covers 14 residues. V dropped 3 bases and J dropped 3 bases, with 11 bases sitting between them. Germline CDR1 MDHEN, CDR2 SYDVKM. CDR3 amino acids: CASSLLSGYTEAFF. The DNA of the CDR3 is TGTGCCAGCAGTTTGCTTTCGGGATACACTGAAGCTTTCTTT.

The rearrangement joins TRBV9 to TRBJ2-5, with D perhaps TRBD1 or TRBD2 (6 bases each). Germline CDR1 is SGDLS and CDR2 is YYNGEE. This CDR3 has 14 amino acids. Trimming removed 3 bases from V and 5 bases from J, with 14 bases in between. CDR3 DNA sequence: TGTGCCAGCAGCGGCTCGGGGGCGTGGGAGACCCAGTACTTC. It yields the protein CASSGSGAWETQYF.

This clonotype was observed a handful of times. The J gene is TRBJ2-3, the V gene TRBV20-1; D might be TRBD1 (7 bases). V shed 6 bases and J shed 1 base, with 17 bases lying between them. CDR1 and CDR2 (germline): DFQATT, SNEGSKA (reference sequence). This CDR3 comprises 15 residues. CDR3 sequence: CSATRLGGRTDTQYF. The CDR3 nucleotides are TGCAGTGCGACCCGACTAGGGGGCCGCACAGATACGCAGTATTTT.

This clonotype was found many times. V gene TRBV7-3 combines with J gene TRBJ2-6; TRBD1 matches 9 bases. The CDR3 runs to 18 residues. Trimming cost V 5 bases and J 0 bases; bases outside gene matches: 8. Germline loops: CDR1 SGHTA, CDR2 FQGTGA. The DNA for the CDR3 is TGTGCCAGCAGCCTTTCAGGACAGGGGTCCTCTGGGGCCAACGTCCTGACTTTC. Its protein product is CASSLSGQGSSGANVLTF.

The genes are TRBV20-1 and TRBJ2-7, with 10 bases that match TRBD2. V gave up 1 base and J gave up 1 base; unmatched junction bases: 16. Germline V gives CDR1 DFQATT, CDR2 SNEGSKA (reference sequence). CDR3 size: 19 residues. The CDR3 DNA reads as TGCAGTGCTAGAGGAATAATTGGGCTAGCGGGAGTGGGGTCCTACGAGCAGTACTTC. Translated: CSARGIIGLAGVGSYEQYF.

The V gene is TRBV28, the J gene TRBJ2-5; 13 bases match TRBD2. This CDR3 has 16 amino acids. V lost 1 base to trimming and J lost 4 bases; unmatched junction nucleotides: 3. CDR1 and CDR2 (germline): MDHEN, SYDVKM. The chain's CDR3 is CASSLSTSGGPETQYF. CDR3 sequence (DNA): TGTGCCAGCAGTTTATCGACTAGCGGGGGGCCAGAGACCCAGTACTTC. Together with reference TRBV28 and TRBJ2-5, the CDR3 gives the full variable domain: DVKVTQSSRYLVKRTGEKVFLECVQDMDHENMFWYRQDPGLGLRLIYFSYDVKMKEKGDIPEGYSVSREKKERFSLILESASTNQTSMYLCASSLSTSGGPETQYFGPGTRLLVL.

V usage is TRBV18 and J usage is TRBJ2-7; D uncertain. CDR3 length: 14 residues. Germline V gives CDR1 KGHSH, CDR2 LQKENI. Trimming took 3 bases from V and 2 from J, leaving 11 bases between them. In nucleotides, the CDR3 is TGTGCCAGCTCACCTCCGGATGGGCCCTACGAGCAGTACTTC. Its protein is CASSPPDGPYEQYF.

This clonotype was recorded many times. This chain joins TRBV7-6 and TRBJ2-1, with 9 bases matching TRBD1. The ends lost 1 base at V and 7 bases at J; junction bases unmatched: 5. Germline V gene sequence: CDR1 SGHVS, CDR2 FNYEAQ. This CDR3 region has 15 residues. CDR3 DNA sequence: TGTGCCAGCAGCTTAGATTGGGACAGGGTTAATGAGCAGTTCTTC. Amino acids: CASSLDWDRVNEQFF.

The chain has TRBV5-4 and TRBJ1-1; D gene unclear. Germline V lookup: CDR1 SGHNT, CDR2 YYREEE (reference sequence). V dropped 0 bases and J dropped 4 bases, with 13 bases sitting between them. The CDR3 length is 15 residues. CDR3 protein: CASSLAPQVGTEAFF. CDR3 nucleotide sequence: TGTGCCAGCAGCTTGGCGCCCCAGGTAGGCACTGAAGCTTTCTTT.

The genes are TRBV19 and TRBJ2-2; the match to TRBD2 covers 7 bases. The junction had 5 bases not matched to a gene; V was cut back by 3 bases and J by 7 bases. CDR1 and CDR2 from the germline V gene are LNHDA and SQIVND (reference sequence). The CDR3 totals 14 residues. The CDR3 spells CASSIPWTSGELFF. CDR3 nucleotides: TGTGCCAGTAGTATTCCGTGGACTAGCGGGGAGCTGTTTTTT.

The chain recombines TRBV7-9 with TRBJ1-1; D is unresolved. The germline gives CDR1 SEHNR, CDR2 FQNEAQ (reference sequence). The V gene lost 2 bases and the J gene lost 8 bases, with 9 bases spanning the gap. The length of the CDR3 is 12 residues. For the CDR3, the DNA is TGTGCCAGCAGCTTAAAACCTGGAGAAGCTTTCTTT. This codes for CASSLKPGEAFF.

This clonotype was seen a few times. The chain recombines TRBV27 with TRBJ1-2; 10 bases are shared with TRBD1. Trimming removed 5 bases from V and 6 bases from J; junction bases left unmatched: 9. The V gene's germline CDR1 is MNHEY and CDR2 SMNVEV (reference sequence). The CDR3 spans 15 residues. CDR3 residues: CASSTMGGQGHGYTF. CDR3 nucleotide sequence: TGTGCCAGCAGTACTATGGGGGGACAGGGGCATGGCTACACCTTC.

The chain joins TRBV9 to TRBJ2-1, with 11 bases fitting TRBD2. The germline gives CDR1 SGDLS, CDR2 YYNGEE. CDR3 length equals 19 residues. V was pared by 0 bases and J by 7 bases, with 15 bases of the junction left unmatched. The CDR3 loop is CASSVAKSLPSGRSNEQFF. The CDR3 DNA follows: TGTGCCAGCAGCGTAGCTAAGAGTTTGCCTAGCGGGAGGAGTAATGAGCAGTTCTTC. Variable domain in full (rest from reference TRBV9 and TRBJ2-1): DSGVTQTPKHLITATGQRVTLRCSPRSGDLSVYWYQQSLDQGLQFLIQYYNGEERAKGNILERFSAQQFPDLHSELNLSSLELGDSALYFCASSVAKSLPSGRSNEQFFGPGTRLTVL.

The chain combines TRBV5-1 with TRBJ2-7; D not certain. Between the trimmed V and J ends, which lost 5 bases and 0 bases, there was a span of 3 bases. CDR3 length equals 11 residues. Germline V gene lookup returns CDR1 SGHRS and CDR2 YFSETQ. DNA for the CDR3: TGCGCCAGCAGGGTCTCCTACGAGCAGTACTTC. Translating it yields CASRVSYEQYF.

Only a few counts were recorded for this clonotype. The rearrangement joins TRBV20-1 to TRBJ2-7; 8 positions agree with TRBD1. Per germline, CDR1 DFQATT and CDR2 SNEGSKA (reference sequence). V lost 0 bases, J lost 5 bases, and 9 bases stayed unmatched. The CDR3 is 15 amino acids. Here the CDR3 reads CSARDPSTGGHEQYF. The CDR3 nucleotides are TGCAGTGCTAGAGATCCCTCCACAGGGGGTCACGAGCAGTACTTC.

This chain's CDR3 is CASSLGGIGELFF. In DNA, the CDR3 is TGTGCCAGCAGCTTAGGCGGGATTGGGGAGCTGTTTTTT. The genes are TRBV7-2 and TRBJ2-2; maybe TRBD2 (6 bases). CDR3 length: 13 amino acids. Germline assignment: CDR1 SGHTA and CDR2 FQGNSA. V shed 1 base and J shed 8 bases, with 8 bases lying between them.

V usage is TRBV19 and J usage is TRBJ2-5; 7 bases are shared with TRBD1. The CDR3 runs 14 residues. The J segment lost 2 bases and the V segment lost 6 bases, leaving 6 bases of the junction unmatched. Germline V CDR1 and CDR2: LNHDA, SQIVND (reference sequence). The CDR3, as DNA: TGTGCCAGTAGCCTGTGGGACAGACAAGAGACCCAGTACTTC. Translation: CASSLWDRQETQYF.

V is TRBV12-3 or TRBV12-4 and J is TRBJ2-3; a possible D gene is TRBD1 (5 bases). V lost 4 bases and J 3 bases, leaving 14 bases between the germline ends. CDR3 size: 15 residues. The CDR3 nucleotides read TGTGCCAGCAGTTCCGGACAAGTTATAACAGATACGCAGTATTTT. Its protein is CASSSGQVITDTQYF.

The chain links TRBV12-3 or TRBV12-4 to TRBJ2-1; TRBD1 or TRBD2 may be the D gene (6 bases each). The V gene lost 6 bases and the J gene lost 7 bases, with 16 bases spanning the gap. CDR3 length equals 14 residues. The CDR3 sequence: CASSPLGGWNEQFF. CDR3 nucleotides: TGTGCCAGCAGCCCTCTAGGGGGGTGGAATGAGCAGTTCTTC.